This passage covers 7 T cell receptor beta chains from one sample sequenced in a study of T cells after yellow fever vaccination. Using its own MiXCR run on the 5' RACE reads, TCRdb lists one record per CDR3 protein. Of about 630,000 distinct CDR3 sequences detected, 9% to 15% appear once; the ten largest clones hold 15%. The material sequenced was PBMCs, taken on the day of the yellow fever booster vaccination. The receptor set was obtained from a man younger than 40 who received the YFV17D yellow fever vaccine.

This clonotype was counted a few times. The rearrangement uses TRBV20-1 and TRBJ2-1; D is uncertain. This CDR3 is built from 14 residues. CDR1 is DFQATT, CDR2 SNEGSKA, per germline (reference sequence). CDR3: CSPAGRFRNNEQFF. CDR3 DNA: TGCAGCCCCGCTGGCAGGTTTCGGAACAATGAGCAGTTCTTC.

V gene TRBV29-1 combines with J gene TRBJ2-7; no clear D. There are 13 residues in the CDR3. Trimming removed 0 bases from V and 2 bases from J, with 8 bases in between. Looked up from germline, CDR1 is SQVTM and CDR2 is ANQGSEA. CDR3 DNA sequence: TGCAGCGTTGAAGAAGCAGGCACCTACGAGCAGTACTTC. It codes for CSVEEAGTYEQYF.

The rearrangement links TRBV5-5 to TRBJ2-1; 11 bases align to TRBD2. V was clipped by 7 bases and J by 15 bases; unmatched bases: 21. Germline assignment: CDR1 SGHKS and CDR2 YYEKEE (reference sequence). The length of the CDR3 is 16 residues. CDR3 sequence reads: CASGGGTSGTMSRLFF. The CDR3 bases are TGTGCCAGCGGGGGTGGGACTAGCGGTACAATGAGCCGTCTGTTCTTC.

The CDR3 nucleotides read TGCAGTGCTAGAGGGGGACTAGCGGTCGATGAGCAGTTCTTC. This encodes CSARGGLAVDEQFF. The chain combines TRBV20-1 with TRBJ2-1, with 11 bases aligning to TRBD2. From germline, CDR1 is DFQATT and CDR2 SNEGSKA (reference sequence). The CDR3 is 14 amino acids. The junction had 4 bases not matched to a gene; V was cut back by 1 base and J by 8 bases.

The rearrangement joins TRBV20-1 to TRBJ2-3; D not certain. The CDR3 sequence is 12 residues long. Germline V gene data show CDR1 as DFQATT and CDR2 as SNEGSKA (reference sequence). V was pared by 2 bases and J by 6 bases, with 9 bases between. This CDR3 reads CSARLGRDTQYF. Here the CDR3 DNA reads TGCAGTGCTAGATTAGGTCGGGATACGCAGTATTTT.

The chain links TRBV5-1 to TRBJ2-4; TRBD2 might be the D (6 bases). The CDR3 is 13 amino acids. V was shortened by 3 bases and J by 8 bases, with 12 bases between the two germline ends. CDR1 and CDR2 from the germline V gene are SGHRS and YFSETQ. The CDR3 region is CASSSRGGYIQYF. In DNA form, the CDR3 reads TGCGCCAGCAGCTCGCGGGGTGGTTACATTCAGTACTTC.

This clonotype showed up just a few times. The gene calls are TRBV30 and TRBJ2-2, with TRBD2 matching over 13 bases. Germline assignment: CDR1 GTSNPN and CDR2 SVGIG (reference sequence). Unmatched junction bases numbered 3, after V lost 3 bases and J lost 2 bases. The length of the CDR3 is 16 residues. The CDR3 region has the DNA TGTGCCTGGAGCGGACTAGCGGGGGCCAACACCGGGGAGCTGTTTTTT. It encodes CAWSGLAGANTGELFF.